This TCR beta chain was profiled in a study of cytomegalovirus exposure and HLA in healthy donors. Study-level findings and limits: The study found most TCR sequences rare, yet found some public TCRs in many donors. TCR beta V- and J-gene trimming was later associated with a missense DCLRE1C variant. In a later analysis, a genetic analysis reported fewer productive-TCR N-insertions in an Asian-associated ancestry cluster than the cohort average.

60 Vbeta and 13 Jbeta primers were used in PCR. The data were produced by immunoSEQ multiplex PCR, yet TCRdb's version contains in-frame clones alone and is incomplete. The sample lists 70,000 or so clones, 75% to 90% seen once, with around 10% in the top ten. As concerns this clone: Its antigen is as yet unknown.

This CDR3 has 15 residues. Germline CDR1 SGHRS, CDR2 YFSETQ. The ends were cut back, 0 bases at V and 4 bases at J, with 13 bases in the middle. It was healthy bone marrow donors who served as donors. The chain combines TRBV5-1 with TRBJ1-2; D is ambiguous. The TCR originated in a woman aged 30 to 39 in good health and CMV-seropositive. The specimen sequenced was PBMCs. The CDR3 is CASSLGGPRAYGYTF. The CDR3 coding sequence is TGCGCCAGCAGCTTGGGAGGGCCCCGAGCCTATGGCTACACCTTC. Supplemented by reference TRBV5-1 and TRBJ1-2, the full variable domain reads KAGVTQTPRYLIKTRGQQVTLSCSPISGHRSVSWYQQTPGQGLQFLFEYFSETQRNKGNFPGRFSGRQFSNSRSEMNVSTLELGDSALYLCASSLGGPRAYGYTFGSGTRLTVV.